This TCR beta chain derives from a study of T cells in Graves' hyperthyroidism and ophthalmopathy. General study points: Stable hyperthyroidism and ophthalmopathy were separated using 13 V-J signatures.

V gave up 2 bases and J gave up 11 bases, with 13 bases separating them. The CDR3 loop spans 12 amino acids. Germline V lookup: CDR1 GTSNPN, CDR2 SVGIG (reference sequence). Uncontrolled infection, other autoimmune disease, pregnancy or lactation disqualified patients from enrolment. The diagnoses drew upon clinical symptoms, serum thyroxine and TRAb, thyroid ultrasound and orbital computed tomography. Using around 10 ml of fresh peripheral blood, PBMCs were prepared. The source material, RNA transcripts, was used to amplify TCR beta CDR3 regions. RT-PCR in the first round (using the HTBI primer set) targeted the TCR CDR3. Using its own MiXCR run on the multiplex PCR reads, TCRdb lists one record per CDR3 protein. The profile shows 300,000 to 450,000 distinct CDR3 sequences, roughly 13% of them singletons. This clonotype was counted ten times or more. Its antigen remains unknown.

The rearrangement joins TRBV30 to TRBJ1-5; D might be TRBD1 (5 bases). This TCR came from a woman between 55 and 75 years old with Graves' hyperthyroidism. The source material was blood. The CDR3 sequence: CAWSPPGQTQHF. CDR3 bases: TGTGCCTGGAGTCCCCCGGGGCAGACCCAGCATTTT.